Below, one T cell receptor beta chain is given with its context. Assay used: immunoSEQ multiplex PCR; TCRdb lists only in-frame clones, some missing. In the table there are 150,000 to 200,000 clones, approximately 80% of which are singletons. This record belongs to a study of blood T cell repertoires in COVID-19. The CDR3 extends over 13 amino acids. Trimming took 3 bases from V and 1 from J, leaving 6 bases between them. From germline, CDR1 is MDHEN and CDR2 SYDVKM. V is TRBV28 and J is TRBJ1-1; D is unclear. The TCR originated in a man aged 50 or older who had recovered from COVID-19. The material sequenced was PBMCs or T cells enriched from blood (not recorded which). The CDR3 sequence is CASSFFRNTEAFF. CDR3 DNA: TGTGCCAGCAGTTTCTTCAGGAACACTGAAGCTTTCTTT.